Presented here are 13 T cell receptor beta chains from one specimen sequenced in a study of blood T cell repertoires in COVID-19. Some clones are missing from TCRdb's copy, which holds only in-frame ones; the method was immunoSEQ multiplex PCR. The sample shows about 230,000 clones, approximately 88% of them seen only once. Sequenced input: peripheral blood. These receptors were taken from a man in his forties or fifties with acute or convalescent COVID-19.

The chain couples TRBV19 to TRBJ1-4; D is ambiguous. Trimming removed 7 bases at V and 3 bases at J, with 18 bases between. The CDR3 runs 16 residues. Germline V CDR1 and CDR2: LNHDA, SQIVND (reference sequence). CDR3 bases: TGTGCCAGTACTTCAAGGAGGGTTTCGGCTAATGAAAAACTGTTTTTT. Protein: CASTSRRVSANEKLFF.

V and J are TRBV4-1 and TRBJ2-3; D is unresolved. The germline V gene has CDR1 MGHRA and CDR2 YSYEKL. V lost 10 bases and J lost 0, with 11 bases in between. This CDR3 contains 13 residues. CDR3 in amino acids: CATQGRSTDTQYF. As DNA, the CDR3 is TGCGCCACCCAAGGCAGGAGCACAGATACGCAGTATTTT.

The chain links TRBV6-6 to TRBJ1-2; 7 bases line up with TRBD1. The CDR3 spans 18 residues. Germline V gene data show CDR1 as MNHNY and CDR2 as SVGAGI (reference sequence). V shed 5 bases and J 0 bases; nucleotides not matched to a gene: 15. The CDR3 here is CASSPYLGQPPANYGYTF. DNA for the CDR3: TGTGCCAGCAGTCCCTATCTGGGACAGCCACCGGCTAACTATGGCTACACCTTC.

V gene TRBV30 combines with J gene TRBJ1-1; TRBD1 might be the D (5 bases). Germline CDR1 reads GTSNPN; CDR2 reads SVGIG (reference sequence). The V end lost 5 bases, the J end lost 1 base, and 11 bases lay between the germline ends. This CDR3 comprises 13 residues. DNA for the CDR3: TGTGCCTGGCGATACGACAGGAACACTGAAGCTTTCTTT. Protein: CAWRYDRNTEAFF.

This clone was counted only a few times. This chain connects TRBV7-6 to TRBJ1-2; D remains ambiguous. This CDR3 is built from 15 residues. Deletions cut 5 bases from V and 2 bases from J, with 15 bases between. Germline CDR1 reads SGHVS; CDR2 reads FNYEAQ. CDR3 coding DNA: TGTGCCAGCAGCCTCGACATCCGGGGAAACTATGGCTACACCTTC. Translation: CASSLDIRGNYGYTF.

This clone was counted a few times. The gene calls are TRBV7-2 and TRBJ1-4; 7 positions match TRBD1. The J segment lost 8 bases and the V segment lost 0 bases, leaving 6 bases of the junction unmatched. The CDR3 runs to 15 residues. Germline CDR1 reads SGHTA; CDR2 reads FQGNSA. The CDR3 loop reads CASSLAAGGIEKLFF. The CDR3 bases are TGTGCCAGCAGCTTAGCGGCAGGGGGGATCGAAAAACTGTTTTTT.

CDR3 region: CASETSGINEQFF. The CDR3 coding sequence is TGTGCCAGCGAGACTAGCGGGATAAATGAGCAGTTCTTC. V and J are TRBV12-3 or TRBV12-4 and TRBJ2-1; TRBD2 agrees at 11 bases. J was trimmed by 7 bases and V by 8 bases; bases with no gene match: 4. The CDR3 consists of 13 residues.

The chain joins TRBV7-9 to TRBJ2-7; possible D gene TRBD2, 7 bases. V lost 5 bases to trimming and J lost 4 bases, with 21 bases between them. From germline, CDR1 is SEHNR and CDR2 FQNEAQ (reference sequence). The CDR3 is 16 residues long. This chain's CDR3 is CASSRRGAAPSYEQYF. The CDR3 bases are TGTGCCAGCAGCCGACGGGGGGCGGCCCCCTCGTACGAGCAGTACTTC.

This clone was seen a handful of times. The J gene is TRBJ1-6, the V gene TRBV6-4; D unresolved. The CDR3 runs 13 residues. Trimming shortened V by 6 bases and J by 7 bases, and 10 bases separated the two germline ends. From germline, CDR1 is MRHNA and CDR2 SNTAGT. The CDR3 DNA follows: TGTGCCAGCAGGCCCACTCGGAATTCACCCCTCCACTTT. Encoded protein: CASRPTRNSPLHF.

V gene TRBV18 combines with J gene TRBJ1-2, with D possibly being TRBD1 (5 bases). CDR1 KGHSH and CDR2 LQKENI come from the germline V gene. CDR3 length: 15 residues. The V end lost 1 base, the J end lost 3 bases, and 12 bases lay between the germline ends. CDR3 sequence (DNA): TGTGCCAGCTCACCACGTCGCGGGGGTTACTATGGCTACACCTTC. It encodes CASSPRRGGYYGYTF.

This chain uses TRBV30 with TRBJ2-7; 8 bases map to TRBD2. CDR1 is GTSNPN and CDR2 is SVGIG in the germline V gene (reference sequence). The trim removed 1 base at V and 7 bases at J, leaving 6 bases unmatched. The CDR3 length is 13 residues. The DNA of the CDR3 is TGTGCCTGGAGTGATAGCGGGACAAGGGAGCAGTACTTC. This encodes CAWSDSGTREQYF. The full variable domain, rest sourced from reference TRBV30 and TRBJ2-7, is SQTIHQWPATLVQPVGSPLSLECTVEGTSNPNLYWYRQAAGRGLQLLFYSVGIGQISSEVPQNLSASRPQDRQFILSSKKLLLSDSGFYLCAWSDSGTREQYFGPGTRLTVT.

The rearrangement uses TRBV6-5 and TRBJ2-3; 9 bases line up with TRBD1. Trimming at V came to 6 bases and at J to 10 bases, leaving 8 bases not matched to a gene. The CDR3 is 13 amino acids. CDR1 and CDR2 from the germline V gene are MNHEY and SVGAGI. In DNA, the CDR3 is TGTGCCAGCAGCCCGGGACAGGGCCTCGCGCAGTATTTT. Translated: CASSPGQGLAQYF.

This clone was counted many times. The chain joins TRBV6-2 or TRBV6-3 to TRBJ2-7; 7 positions agree with TRBD2. This CDR3 has 14 amino acids. Germline V gene sequence: CDR1 MNHEY, CDR2 SVGEGT. After removal of 2 bases from V and 4 bases from J, the junction contained 5 bases not matched to a gene. The CDR3 coding sequence is TGTGCCAGCAGTTACGGGCGGGAGTATTACGAGCAGTACTTC. Translated, it gives CASSYGREYYEQYF.